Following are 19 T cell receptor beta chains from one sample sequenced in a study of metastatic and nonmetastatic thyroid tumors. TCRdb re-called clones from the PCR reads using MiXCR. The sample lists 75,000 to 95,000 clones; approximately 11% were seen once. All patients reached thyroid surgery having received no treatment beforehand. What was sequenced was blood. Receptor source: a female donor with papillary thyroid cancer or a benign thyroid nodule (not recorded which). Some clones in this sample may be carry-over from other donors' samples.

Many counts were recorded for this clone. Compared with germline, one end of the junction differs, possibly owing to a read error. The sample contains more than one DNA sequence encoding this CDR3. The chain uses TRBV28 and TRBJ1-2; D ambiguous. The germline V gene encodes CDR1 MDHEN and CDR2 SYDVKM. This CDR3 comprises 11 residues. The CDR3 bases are TGTGCCAGCATTGGATACTATGGTTACACCTTC. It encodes CASIGYYGYTF.

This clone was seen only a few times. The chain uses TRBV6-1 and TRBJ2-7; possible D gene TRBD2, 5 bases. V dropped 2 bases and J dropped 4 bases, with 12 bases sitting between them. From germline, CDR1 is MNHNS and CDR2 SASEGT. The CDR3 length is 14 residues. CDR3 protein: CASSELPRTYEQYF. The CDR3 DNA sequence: TGTGCCAGCAGTGAATTACCGAGGACTTACGAGCAGTACTTC.

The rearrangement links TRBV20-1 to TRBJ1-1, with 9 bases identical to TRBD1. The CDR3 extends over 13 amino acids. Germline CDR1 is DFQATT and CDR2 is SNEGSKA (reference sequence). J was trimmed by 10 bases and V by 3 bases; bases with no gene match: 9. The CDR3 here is CSASRDREDVAFF. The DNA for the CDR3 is TGCAGTGCTAGTCGGGACAGGGAGGATGTAGCTTTCTTT.

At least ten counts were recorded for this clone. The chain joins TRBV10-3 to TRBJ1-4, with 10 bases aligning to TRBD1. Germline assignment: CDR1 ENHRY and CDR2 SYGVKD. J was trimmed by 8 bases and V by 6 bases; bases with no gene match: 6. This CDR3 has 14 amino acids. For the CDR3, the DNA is TGTGCCATCAGACCGGGACAGGGGTCCGAAAAACTGTTTTTT. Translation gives CAIRPGQGSEKLFF.

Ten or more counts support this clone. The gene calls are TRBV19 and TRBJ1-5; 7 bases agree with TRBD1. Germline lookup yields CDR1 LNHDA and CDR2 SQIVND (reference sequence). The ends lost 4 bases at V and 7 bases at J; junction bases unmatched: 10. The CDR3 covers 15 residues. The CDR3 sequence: CASSSSVGGRQPQHF. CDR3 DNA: TGTGCCAGTAGTAGTTCAGTAGGGGGCCGACAGCCCCAGCATTTT. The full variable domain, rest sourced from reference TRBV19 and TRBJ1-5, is DGGITQSPKYLFRKEGQNVTLSCEQNLNHDAMYWYRQDPGQGLRLIYYSQIVNDFQKGDIAEGYSVSREKKESFPLTVTSAQKNPTAFYLCASSSSVGGRQPQHFGDGTRLSIL.

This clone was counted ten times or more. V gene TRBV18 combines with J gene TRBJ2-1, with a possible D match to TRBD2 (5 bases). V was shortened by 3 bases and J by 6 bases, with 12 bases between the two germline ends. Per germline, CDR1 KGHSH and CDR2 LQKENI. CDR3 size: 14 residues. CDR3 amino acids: CASSPREGSNEQFF. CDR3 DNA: TGTGCCAGCTCACCTCGTGAGGGTAGCAATGAGCAGTTCTTC.

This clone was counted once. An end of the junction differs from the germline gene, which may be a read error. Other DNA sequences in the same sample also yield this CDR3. CDR3 nucleotide sequence: TGTGCCAGCAGTTACGCCCTACAGGGGGCGCGGTCTGGGGCCAACGTACTGACTTTC. It is translated as CASSYALQGARSGANVLTF. This chain connects TRBV6-2 or TRBV6-3 to TRBJ2-6, with 9 bases fitting TRBD1. Germline V lookup: CDR1 MNHEY, CDR2 SVGEGT. CDR3 size: 19 residues.

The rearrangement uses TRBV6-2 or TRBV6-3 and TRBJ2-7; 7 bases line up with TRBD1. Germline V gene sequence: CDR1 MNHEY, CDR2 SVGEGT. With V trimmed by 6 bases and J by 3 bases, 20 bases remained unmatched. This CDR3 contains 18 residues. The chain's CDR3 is CASRQNTWTGHADYEQYF. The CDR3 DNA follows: TGTGCCAGCAGACAAAATACGTGGACAGGTCATGCAGACTACGAGCAGTACTTC.

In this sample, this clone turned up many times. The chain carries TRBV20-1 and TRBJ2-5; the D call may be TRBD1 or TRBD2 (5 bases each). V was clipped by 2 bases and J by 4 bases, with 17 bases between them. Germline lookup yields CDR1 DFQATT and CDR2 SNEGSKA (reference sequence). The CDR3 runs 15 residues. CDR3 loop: CSARPGTGFLETQYF. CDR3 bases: TGCAGTGCTAGACCCGGGACCGGTTTTCTAGAGACCCAGTACTTC.

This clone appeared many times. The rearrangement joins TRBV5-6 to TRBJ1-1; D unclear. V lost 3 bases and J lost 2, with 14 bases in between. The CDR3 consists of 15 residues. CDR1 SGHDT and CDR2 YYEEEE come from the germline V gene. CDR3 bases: TGTGCCAGCAGCTCAATCCTAGACGCCAACACTGAAGCTTTCTTT. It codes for CASSSILDANTEAFF. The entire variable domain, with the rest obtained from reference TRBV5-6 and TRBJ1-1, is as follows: DAGVTQSPTHLIKTRGQQVTLRCSPKSGHDTVSWYQQALGQGPQFIFQYYEEEERQRGNFPDRFSGHQFPNYSSELNVNALLLGDSALYLCASSSILDANTEAFFGQGTRLTVV.

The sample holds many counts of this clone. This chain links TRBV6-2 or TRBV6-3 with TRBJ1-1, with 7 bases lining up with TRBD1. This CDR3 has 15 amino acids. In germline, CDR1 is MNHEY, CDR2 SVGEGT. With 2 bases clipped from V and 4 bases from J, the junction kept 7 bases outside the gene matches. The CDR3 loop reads CASSYPRGGGTEAFF. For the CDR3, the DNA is TGTGCCAGCAGTTACCCCAGGGGGGGGGGCACTGAAGCTTTCTTT.

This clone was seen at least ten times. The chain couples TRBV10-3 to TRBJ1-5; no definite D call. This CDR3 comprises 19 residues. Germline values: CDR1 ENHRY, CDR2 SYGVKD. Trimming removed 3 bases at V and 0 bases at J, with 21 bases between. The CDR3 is CAISDLPAGPEYSNQPQHF. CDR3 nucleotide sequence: TGTGCCATCAGTGACCTTCCCGCAGGCCCGGAGTATAGCAATCAGCCCCAGCATTTT.

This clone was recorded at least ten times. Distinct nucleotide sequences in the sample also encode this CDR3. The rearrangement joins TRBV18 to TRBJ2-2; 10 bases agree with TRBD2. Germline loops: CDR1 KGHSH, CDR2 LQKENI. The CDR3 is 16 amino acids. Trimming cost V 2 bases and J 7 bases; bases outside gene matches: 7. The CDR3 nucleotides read TGTGCCAGCTCACCAGGAGCGGGAGGGCCCGACGGGGAGCTGTTTTTT. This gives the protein CASSPGAGGPDGELFF.

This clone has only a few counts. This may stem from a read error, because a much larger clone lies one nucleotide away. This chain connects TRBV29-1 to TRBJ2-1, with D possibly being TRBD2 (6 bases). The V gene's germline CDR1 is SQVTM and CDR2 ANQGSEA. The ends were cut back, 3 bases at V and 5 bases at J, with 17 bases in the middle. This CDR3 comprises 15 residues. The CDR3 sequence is CSVDLAGIPNNEQFF. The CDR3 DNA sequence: TGCAGCGTTGATCTGGCGGGAATCCCTAACAATGAGCAGTTCTTC.

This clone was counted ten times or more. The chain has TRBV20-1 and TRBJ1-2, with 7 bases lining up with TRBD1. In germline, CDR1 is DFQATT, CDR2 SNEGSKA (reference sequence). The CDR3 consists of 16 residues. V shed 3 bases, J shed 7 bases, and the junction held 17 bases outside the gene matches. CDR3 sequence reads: CSARSVRRQGRSGYTF. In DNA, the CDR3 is TGCAGTGCTAGGTCCGTCCGCCGACAGGGAAGAAGTGGCTACACCTTC.

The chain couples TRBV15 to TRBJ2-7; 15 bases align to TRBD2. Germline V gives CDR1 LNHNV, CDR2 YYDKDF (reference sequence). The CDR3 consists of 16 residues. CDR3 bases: TGTGAAACCAGCTCGACCAGGGGACTAGCGGGAGGCGAGCAGTACTTC. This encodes CETSSTRGLAGGEQYF. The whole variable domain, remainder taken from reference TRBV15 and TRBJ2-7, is DAMVIQNPRYQVTQFGKPVTLSCSQTLNHNVMYWYQQKSSQAPKLLFHYYDKDFNNEADTPDNFQSRRPNTSFCFLDIRSPGLGDTAMYLCETSSTRGLAGGEQYFGPGTRLTVT.

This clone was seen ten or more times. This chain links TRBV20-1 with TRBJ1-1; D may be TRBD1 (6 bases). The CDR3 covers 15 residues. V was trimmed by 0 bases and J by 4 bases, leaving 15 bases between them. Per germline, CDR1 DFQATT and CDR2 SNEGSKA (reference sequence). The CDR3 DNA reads TGCAGTGCTAGAGATTTTGGGGGGGCGGGCACTGAAGCTTTCTTT. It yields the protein CSARDFGGAGTEAFF.

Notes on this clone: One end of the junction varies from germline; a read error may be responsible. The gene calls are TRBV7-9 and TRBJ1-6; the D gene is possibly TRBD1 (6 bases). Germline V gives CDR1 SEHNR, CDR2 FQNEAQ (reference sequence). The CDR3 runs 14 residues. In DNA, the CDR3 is TGTGCCAGCAGCATAGGGGGTTCTGATTCACCCCTCCACTTC. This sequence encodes CASSIGGSDSPLHF.

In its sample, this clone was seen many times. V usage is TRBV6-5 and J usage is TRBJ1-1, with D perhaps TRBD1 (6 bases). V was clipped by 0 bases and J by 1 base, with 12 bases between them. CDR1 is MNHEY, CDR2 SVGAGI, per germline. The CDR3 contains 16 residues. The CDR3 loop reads CASSYSRGFGNTEAFF. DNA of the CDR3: TGTGCCAGCAGTTACTCGAGGGGGTTTGGGAACACTGAAGCTTTCTTT.